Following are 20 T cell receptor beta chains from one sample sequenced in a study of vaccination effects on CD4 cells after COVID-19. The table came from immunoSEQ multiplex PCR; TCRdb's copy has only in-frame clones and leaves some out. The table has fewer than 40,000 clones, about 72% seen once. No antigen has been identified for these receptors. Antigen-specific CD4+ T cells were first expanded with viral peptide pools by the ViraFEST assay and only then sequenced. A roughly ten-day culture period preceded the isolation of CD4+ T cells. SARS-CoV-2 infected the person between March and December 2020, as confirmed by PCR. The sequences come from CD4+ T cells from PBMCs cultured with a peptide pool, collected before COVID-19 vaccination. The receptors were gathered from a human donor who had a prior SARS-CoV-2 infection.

CDR3 residues: CASSQVVGTSGTLRPYEQYF. The CDR3 DNA is TGTGCCAGCAGCCAAGTTGTAGGGACTAGCGGGACATTAAGACCCTACGAGCAGTACTTC. The chain links TRBV14 to TRBJ2-7; 13 bases fit TRBD2. The J segment lost 2 bases and the V segment lost 1 base, leaving 14 bases of the junction unmatched. CDR1 is SGHDN and CDR2 is FVKESK in the germline V gene. This CDR3 is 20 amino acids long.

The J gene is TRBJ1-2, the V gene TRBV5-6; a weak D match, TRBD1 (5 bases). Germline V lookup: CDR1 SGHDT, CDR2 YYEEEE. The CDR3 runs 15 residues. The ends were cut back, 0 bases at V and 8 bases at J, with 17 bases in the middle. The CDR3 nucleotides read TGTGCCAGCAGCTTGGGCCGGGGGGTCCTTGGGGGCTACACCTTC. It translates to CASSLGRGVLGGYTF.

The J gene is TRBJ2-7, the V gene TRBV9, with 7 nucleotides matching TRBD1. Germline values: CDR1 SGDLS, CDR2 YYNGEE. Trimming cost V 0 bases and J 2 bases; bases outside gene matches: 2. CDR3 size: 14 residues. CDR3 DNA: TGTGCCAGCAGCGTAGGGCAGGGGGCCTACGAGCAGTACTTC. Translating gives CASSVGQGAYEQYF.

The CDR3 bases are TGTGCCAGCAGTGAAGGCCCGCAGACTGAAAAACTGTTTTTT. As protein: CASSEGPQTEKLFF. The V gene is TRBV6-1, the J gene TRBJ1-4, with D unclear. The CDR3 totals 14 residues. The germline V and J ends were trimmed by 1 base and 7 bases, with 10 bases remaining between them. The V gene's germline CDR1 is MNHNS and CDR2 SASEGT.

Here the CDR3 reads CASTRGDRVDNEQFF. CDR3 DNA: TGTGCCAGCACCCGGGGAGACAGGGTGGACAATGAGCAGTTCTTC. The V and J genes are TRBV27 and TRBJ2-1; 7 bases are a match to TRBD1. Looked up from germline, CDR1 is MNHEY and CDR2 is SMNVEV (reference sequence). The CDR3 spans 15 residues. The junction had 11 bases not matched to a gene; V was cut back by 7 bases and J by 5 bases.

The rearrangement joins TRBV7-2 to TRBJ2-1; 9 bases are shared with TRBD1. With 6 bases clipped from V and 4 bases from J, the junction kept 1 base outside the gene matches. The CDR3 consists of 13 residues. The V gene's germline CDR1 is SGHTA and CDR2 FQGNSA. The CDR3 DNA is TGTGCCAGCAGGACAGGGGGATACAATGAGCAGTTCTTC. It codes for CASRTGGYNEQFF.

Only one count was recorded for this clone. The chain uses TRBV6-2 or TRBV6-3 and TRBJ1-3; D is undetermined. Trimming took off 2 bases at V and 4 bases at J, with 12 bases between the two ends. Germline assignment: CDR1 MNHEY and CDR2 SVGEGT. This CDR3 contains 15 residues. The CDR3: CASSYGADVGNTIYF. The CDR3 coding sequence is TGTGCCAGCAGTTACGGTGCGGACGTAGGAAACACCATATATTTT.

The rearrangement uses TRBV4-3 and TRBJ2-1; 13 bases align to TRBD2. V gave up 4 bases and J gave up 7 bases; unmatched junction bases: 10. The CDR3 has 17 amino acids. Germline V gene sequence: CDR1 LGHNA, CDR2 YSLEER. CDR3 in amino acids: CASSLRTSGSPENEQFF. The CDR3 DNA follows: TGCGCCAGCAGCCTTCGGACTAGCGGGAGTCCGGAGAATGAGCAGTTCTTC.

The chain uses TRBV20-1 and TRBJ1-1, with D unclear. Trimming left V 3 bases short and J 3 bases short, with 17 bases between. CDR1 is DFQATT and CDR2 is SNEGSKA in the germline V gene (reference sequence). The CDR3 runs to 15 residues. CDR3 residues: CSASLGSGLYTEAFF. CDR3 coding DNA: TGCAGTGCTAGTCTGGGGTCGGGTTTGTACACTGAAGCTTTCTTT.

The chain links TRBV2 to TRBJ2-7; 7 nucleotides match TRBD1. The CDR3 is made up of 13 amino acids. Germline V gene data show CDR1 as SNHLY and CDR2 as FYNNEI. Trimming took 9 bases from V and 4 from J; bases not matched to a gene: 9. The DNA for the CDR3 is TGTGCCAGGAGAGACCCGGACAGGTACGAGCAGTACTTC. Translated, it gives CARRDPDRYEQYF. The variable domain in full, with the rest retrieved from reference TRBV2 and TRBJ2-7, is EPEVTQTPSHQVTQMGQEVILRCVPISNHLYFYWYRQILGQKVEFLVSFYNNEISEKSEIFDDQFSVERPDGSNFTLKIRSTKLEDSAMYFCARRDPDRYEQYFGPGTRLTVT.

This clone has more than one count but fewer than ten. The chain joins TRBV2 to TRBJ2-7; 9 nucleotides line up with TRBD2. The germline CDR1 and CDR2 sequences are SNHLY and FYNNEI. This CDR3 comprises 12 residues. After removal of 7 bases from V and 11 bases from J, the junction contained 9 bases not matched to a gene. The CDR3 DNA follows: TGTGCCAGCACGGCGGGGGGGCCGGCAGAGTACTTC. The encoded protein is CASTAGGPAEYF.

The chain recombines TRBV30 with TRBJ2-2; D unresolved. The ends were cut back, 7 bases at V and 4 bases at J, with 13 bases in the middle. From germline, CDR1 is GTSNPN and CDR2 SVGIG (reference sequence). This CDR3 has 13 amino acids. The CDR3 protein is CASNPVGTGELFF. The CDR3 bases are TGTGCCTCTAATCCGGTGGGCACCGGGGAGCTGTTTTTT. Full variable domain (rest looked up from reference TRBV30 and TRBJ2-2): SQTIHQWPATLVQPVGSPLSLECTVEGTSNPNLYWYRQAAGRGLQLLFYSVGIGQISSEVPQNLSASRPQDRQFILSSKKLLLSDSGFYLCASNPVGTGELFFGEGSRLTVL.

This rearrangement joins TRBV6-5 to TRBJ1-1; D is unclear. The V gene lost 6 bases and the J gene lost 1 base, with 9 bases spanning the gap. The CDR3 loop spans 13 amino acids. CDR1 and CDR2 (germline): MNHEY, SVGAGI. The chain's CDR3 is CASRLAGNTEAFF. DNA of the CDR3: TGTGCCAGCAGGCTGGCAGGGAACACTGAAGCTTTCTTT.

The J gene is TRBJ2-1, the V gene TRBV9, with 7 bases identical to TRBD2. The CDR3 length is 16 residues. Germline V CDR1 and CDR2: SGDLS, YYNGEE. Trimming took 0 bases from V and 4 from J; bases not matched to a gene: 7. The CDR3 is CASSVGVASGYNEQFF. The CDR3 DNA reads TGTGCCAGCAGCGTAGGCGTGGCTAGCGGTTACAATGAGCAGTTCTTC.

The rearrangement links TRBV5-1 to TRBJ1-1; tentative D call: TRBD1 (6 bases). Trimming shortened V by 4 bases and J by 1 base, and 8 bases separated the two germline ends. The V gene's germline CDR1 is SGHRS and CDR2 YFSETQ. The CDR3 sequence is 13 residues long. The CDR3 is CASSLTGNTEAFF. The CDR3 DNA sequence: TGCGCCAGCAGCCTGACAGGGAACACTGAAGCTTTCTTT. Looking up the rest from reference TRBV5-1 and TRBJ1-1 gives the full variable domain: KAGVTQTPRYLIKTRGQQVTLSCSPISGHRSVSWYQQTPGQGLQFLFEYFSETQRNKGNFPGRFSGRQFSNSRSEMNVSTLELGDSALYLCASSLTGNTEAFFGQGTRLTVV.

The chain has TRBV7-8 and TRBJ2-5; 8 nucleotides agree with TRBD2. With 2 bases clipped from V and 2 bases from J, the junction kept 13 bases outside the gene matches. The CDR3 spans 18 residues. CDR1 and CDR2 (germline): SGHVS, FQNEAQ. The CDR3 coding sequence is TGTGCCAGCAGCTTACGAGGGGGTAGCGGGACACCACAAGAGACCCAGTACTTC. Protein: CASSLRGGSGTPQETQYF.

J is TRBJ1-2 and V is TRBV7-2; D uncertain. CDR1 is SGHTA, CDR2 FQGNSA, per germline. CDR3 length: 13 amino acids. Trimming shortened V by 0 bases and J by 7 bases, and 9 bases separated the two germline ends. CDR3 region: CASSLALQRGYTF. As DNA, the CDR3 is TGTGCCAGCAGCTTAGCGCTACAGCGTGGCTACACCTTC.

CDR3 region: CAWSGQGYEQYF. The CDR3 nucleotides are TGTGCCTGGAGTGGACAGGGCTACGAGCAGTACTTC. The chain links TRBV30 to TRBJ2-7, with 7 bases aligning to TRBD1. J gave up 3 bases and V 1 base, and 0 bases lay outside the gene matches. Germline CDR1 is GTSNPN and CDR2 is SVGIG (reference sequence). This CDR3 comprises 12 residues.

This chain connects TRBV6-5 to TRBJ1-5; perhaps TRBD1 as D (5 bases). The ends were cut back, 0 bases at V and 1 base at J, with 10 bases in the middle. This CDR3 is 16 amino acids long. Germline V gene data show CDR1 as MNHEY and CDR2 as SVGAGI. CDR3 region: CASSYSRVRSNQPQHF. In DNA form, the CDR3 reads TGTGCCAGCAGTTACTCCAGGGTTCGGAGCAATCAGCCCCAGCATTTT.

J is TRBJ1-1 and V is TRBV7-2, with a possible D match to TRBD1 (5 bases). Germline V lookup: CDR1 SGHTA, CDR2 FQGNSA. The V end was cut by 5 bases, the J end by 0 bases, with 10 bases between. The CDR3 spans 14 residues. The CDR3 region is CASSLMTVNTEAFF. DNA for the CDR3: TGTGCCAGCAGCCTAATGACAGTGAACACTGAAGCTTTCTTT.